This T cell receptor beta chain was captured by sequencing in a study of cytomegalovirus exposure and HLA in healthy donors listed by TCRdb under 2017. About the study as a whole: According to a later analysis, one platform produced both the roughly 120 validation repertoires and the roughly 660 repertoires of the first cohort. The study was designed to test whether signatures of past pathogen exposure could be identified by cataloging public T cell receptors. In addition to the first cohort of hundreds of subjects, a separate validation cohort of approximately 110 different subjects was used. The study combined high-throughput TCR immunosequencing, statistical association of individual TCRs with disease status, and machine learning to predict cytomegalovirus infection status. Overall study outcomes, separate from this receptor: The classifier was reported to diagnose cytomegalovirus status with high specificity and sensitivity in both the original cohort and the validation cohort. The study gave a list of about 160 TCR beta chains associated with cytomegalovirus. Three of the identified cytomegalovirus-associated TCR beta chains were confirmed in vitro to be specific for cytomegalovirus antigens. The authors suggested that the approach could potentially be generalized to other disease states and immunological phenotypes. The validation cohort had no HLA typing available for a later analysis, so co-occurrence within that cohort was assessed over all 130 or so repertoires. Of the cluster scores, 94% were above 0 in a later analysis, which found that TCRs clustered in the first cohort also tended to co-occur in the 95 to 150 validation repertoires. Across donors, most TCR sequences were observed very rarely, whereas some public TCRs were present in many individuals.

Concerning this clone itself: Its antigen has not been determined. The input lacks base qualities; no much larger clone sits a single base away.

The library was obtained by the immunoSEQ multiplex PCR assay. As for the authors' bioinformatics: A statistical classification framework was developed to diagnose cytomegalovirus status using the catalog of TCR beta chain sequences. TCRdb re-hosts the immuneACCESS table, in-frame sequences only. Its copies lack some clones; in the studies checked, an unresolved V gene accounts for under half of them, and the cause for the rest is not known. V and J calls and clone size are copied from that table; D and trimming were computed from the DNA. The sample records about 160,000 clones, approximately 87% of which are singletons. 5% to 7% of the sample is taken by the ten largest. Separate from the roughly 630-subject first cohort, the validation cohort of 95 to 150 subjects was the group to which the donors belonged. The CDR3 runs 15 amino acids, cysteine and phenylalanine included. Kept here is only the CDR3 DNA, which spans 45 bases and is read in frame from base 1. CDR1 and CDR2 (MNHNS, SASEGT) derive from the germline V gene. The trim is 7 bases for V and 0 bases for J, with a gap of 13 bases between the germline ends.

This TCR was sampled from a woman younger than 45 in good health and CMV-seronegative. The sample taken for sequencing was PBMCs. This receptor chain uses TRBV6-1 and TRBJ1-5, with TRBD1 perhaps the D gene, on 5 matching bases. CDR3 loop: CASTGATISNQPQHF. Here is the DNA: TGTGCCAGCACTGGGGCGACCATTAGCAATCAGCCCCAGCATTTT.